Included here is one T cell receptor beta chain sequence, with context. Measured with immunoSEQ multiplex PCR; TCRdb has only the in-frame clones, and not every one. Counted here are 150,000 to 250,000 clones, about 72% occurring once; the ten biggest clones make up roughly 13%. This specimen belongs to a study of cytotoxic CD8 clonotypes in ibrutinib-treated CLL. Turning to the study itself: Among patients, about 24 responded partially and 2 completely; around 15 then stayed remitted and around 12 progressed after median about six years. The authors obtained response samples at a median of roughly twelve months of treatment, range 6 to 36.

Cryopreserved PBMCs yielded approximately 1.9 micrograms of genomic DNA for TCR beta libraries. The CDR3 spans 13 residues. V dropped 5 bases and J dropped 7 bases, with 15 bases sitting between them. The germline gives CDR1 MNHEY, CDR2 SMNVEV (reference sequence). The TCR was taken from a human donor with chronic lymphocytic leukemia. The chain uses TRBV27 and TRBJ2-7; a possible D gene is TRBD2 (5 bases). Sequenced material: PBMCs, taken after 24 months of ibrutinib treatment. This CDR3 reads CASSPLDWEEQYF. The CDR3, as DNA: TGTGCCAGCAGTCCTTTAGACTGGGAGGAGCAGTACTTC.